Presented here are 15 T cell receptor beta chains from one specimen sequenced in a study of T cell repertoires in ileal Crohn's disease. Sequencing used immunoSEQ multiplex PCR; TCRdb keeps in-frame clones, though not all of them. The sample has approximately 29,000 clones, 80% to 90% seen once. Material: ileal tissue. Receptors were obtained from an adult with Crohn's disease.

The chain recombines TRBV19 with TRBJ2-5; D perhaps matches TRBD1 (5 bases). Per germline, CDR1 LNHDA and CDR2 SQIVND (reference sequence). Trimming took off 4 bases at V and 1 base at J, with 10 bases between the two ends. The CDR3 covers 14 residues. CDR3 amino acids: CASSTGFPQETQYF. DNA for the CDR3: TGTGCCAGTAGTACAGGGTTCCCCCAAGAGACCCAGTACTTC.

This sequence joins TRBV6-5 and TRBJ1-3; the match to TRBD1 covers 7 bases. Looked up from germline, CDR1 is MNHEY and CDR2 is SVGAGI. The V and J ends lost 6 bases and 0 bases, in that order; junction bases with no gene match: 5. The CDR3 is made up of 15 amino acids. This CDR3 reads CASRLDRSSGNTIYF. CDR3 in DNA: TGTGCCAGCAGATTGGACAGGAGCTCTGGAAACACCATATATTTT.

This chain joins TRBV5-1 and TRBJ2-1; 8 bases are a match to TRBD2. V was clipped by 0 bases and J by 1 base; unmatched bases: 9. This CDR3 is 18 amino acids long. Germline CDR1 reads SGHRS; CDR2 reads YFSETQ. CDR3 residues: CASSLDSWAGGSYNEQFF. The CDR3 DNA follows: TGCGCCAGCAGCTTGGACAGTTGGGCGGGGGGATCCTACAATGAGCAGTTCTTC.

This chain links TRBV7-9 with TRBJ1-1; D remains unclear. Germline CDR1 is SEHNR and CDR2 is FQNEAQ (reference sequence). The CDR3 contains 15 residues. Trimming took 5 bases from V and 1 from J, leaving 14 bases between them. As DNA, the CDR3 is TGTGCCAGCAGCCGAGCGGGCCAAGCGAACACTGAAGCTTTCTTT. Translation gives CASSRAGQANTEAFF.

The chain couples TRBV2 to TRBJ1-5; D perhaps matches TRBD1 (6 bases). The CDR3 consists of 15 residues. Trimming removed 5 bases at V and 6 bases at J, with 17 bases between. The germline CDR1 and CDR2 sequences are SNHLY and FYNNEI. CDR3: CASSPHKGVGQPQHF. CDR3 in DNA: TGTGCCAGCAGTCCTCATAAGGGGGTTGGTCAGCCCCAGCATTTT.

The rearrangement links TRBV6-1 to TRBJ1-2; D remains unclear. V was clipped by 0 bases and J by 2 bases, with 7 bases between them. Germline CDR1 and CDR2: MNHNS and SASEGT. This CDR3 comprises 14 residues. The CDR3 region has the DNA TGTGCCAGCAGTGAAGCTGGGCTCAACTATGGCTACACCTTC. Translating gives CASSEAGLNYGYTF.

This chain joins TRBV5-4 and TRBJ1-1; TRBD1 agrees at 7 bases. The CDR3 runs to 14 residues. In germline, CDR1 is SGHNT, CDR2 YYREEE (reference sequence). Germline trimming cut 4 bases from V and 1 base from J; bases unmatched to any gene: 4. CDR3 sequence (DNA): TGTGCCAGCAGCGCGGGACAGCAGAACACTGAAGCTTTCTTT. Translation gives CASSAGQQNTEAFF.

This sequence joins TRBV30 and TRBJ2-5, with D maybe TRBD1 (6 bases). Deletions cut 0 bases from V and 4 bases from J, with 9 bases between. This CDR3 contains 13 residues. Per the germline V gene, CDR1 is GTSNPN and CDR2 is SVGIG (reference sequence). CDR3 residues: CAWSVAGVETQYF. The CDR3 nucleotides are TGTGCCTGGAGTGTAGCAGGGGTAGAGACCCAGTACTTC.

The chain combines TRBV18 with TRBJ1-2; TRBD1 aligns across 7 bases. The germline V gene has CDR1 KGHSH and CDR2 LQKENI. V lost 6 bases to trimming and J lost 8 bases; unmatched junction nucleotides: 15. The CDR3 loop spans 15 amino acids. CDR3: CASSPGQSILGGYTF. The DNA for the CDR3 is TGTGCCAGCTCCCCGGGACAGTCCATTTTAGGGGGCTACACCTTC.

The chain has TRBV7-2 and TRBJ1-2; D perhaps matches TRBD1 (5 bases). V lost 1 base and J lost 0, with 9 bases in between. The germline CDR1 and CDR2 sequences are SGHTA and FQGNSA. This CDR3 contains 15 residues. In DNA, the CDR3 is TGTGCCAGCAGCTTAGAACAGGTCTCTAACTATGGCTACACCTTC. Protein product: CASSLEQVSNYGYTF.

The chain joins TRBV9 to TRBJ2-3, with 14 bases matching TRBD2. Germline V CDR1 and CDR2: SGDLS, YYNGEE. The CDR3 runs 16 residues. V shed 4 bases, J shed 6 bases, and the junction held 7 bases outside the gene matches. CDR3 amino acids: CASSSRLAGGYDTQYF. CDR3 in DNA: TGTGCCAGCAGCTCCCGACTAGCGGGGGGGTACGATACGCAGTATTTT.

The chain uses TRBV7-9 and TRBJ2-7; 7 bases map to TRBD2. Germline V gene data show CDR1 as SEHNR and CDR2 as FQNEAQ (reference sequence). This CDR3 has 15 amino acids. V gave up 4 bases and J gave up 6 bases; unmatched junction bases: 12. DNA of the CDR3: TGTGCCAGCAGCTGGGGGGGACTGATGGTCCCCGAGCAGTACTTC. It specifies CASSWGGLMVPEQYF.

This clone was picked up a small number of times. V is TRBV6-7 and J is TRBJ1-5; D is undetermined. TRBV6-7 is placed among ORFs of uncertain function. The V end was cut by 6 bases, the J end by 9 bases, with 15 bases between. The CDR3 totals 13 residues. The CDR3 loop reads CASRSTDGGPQHF. As DNA, the CDR3 is TGTGCCAGCAGATCGACGGACGGAGGGCCCCAGCATTTT.

The chain employs TRBV6-5 and TRBJ2-3, with D maybe TRBD2 (5 bases). The CDR3 runs 14 residues. V lost 2 bases, J lost 0 bases, and 6 bases lay in between. CDR1 and CDR2 from the germline V gene are MNHEY and SVGAGI. The CDR3 DNA reads TGTGCCAGCAGTTACCAGCGGAGCACAGATACGCAGTATTTT. Translation gives CASSYQRSTDTQYF.

The V gene is TRBV10-3, the J gene TRBJ2-3, with D possibly matching TRBD1 (5 bases). This CDR3 spans 13 amino acids. Trimming removed 6 bases at V and 2 bases at J, with 9 bases between. CDR1 ENHRY and CDR2 SYGVKD come from the germline V gene. The chain's CDR3 is CAIRGVLTDTQYF. CDR3 nucleotide sequence: TGTGCCATCAGAGGGGTACTCACAGATACGCAGTATTTT.